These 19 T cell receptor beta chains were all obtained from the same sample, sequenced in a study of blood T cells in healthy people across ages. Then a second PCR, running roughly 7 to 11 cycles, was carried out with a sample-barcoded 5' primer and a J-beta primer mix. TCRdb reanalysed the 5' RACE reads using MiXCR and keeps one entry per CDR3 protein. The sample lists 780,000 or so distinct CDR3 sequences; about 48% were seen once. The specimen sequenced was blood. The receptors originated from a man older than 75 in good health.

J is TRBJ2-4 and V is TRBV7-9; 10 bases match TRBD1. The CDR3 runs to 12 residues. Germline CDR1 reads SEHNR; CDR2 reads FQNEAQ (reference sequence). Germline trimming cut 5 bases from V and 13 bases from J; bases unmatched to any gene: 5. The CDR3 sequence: CASSPQGQGQYF. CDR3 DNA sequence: TGTGCCAGCAGCCCTCAGGGACAGGGGCAGTACTTC.

CDR3 sequence: CASSPDLDGGEQYF. CDR3 bases: TGTGCCAGCAGCCCCGACCTTGACGGCGGAGAGCAGTACTTC. The chain uses TRBV13 and TRBJ2-4; the D is unclear. Trimming left V 5 bases short and J 13 bases short, with 21 bases between. In germline, CDR1 is PRHDT, CDR2 FYEKMQ (reference sequence). The length of the CDR3 is 14 residues. Full variable domain (remainder filled in from reference TRBV13 and TRBJ2-4): AAGVIQSPRHLIKEKRETATLKCYPIPRHDTVYWYQQGPGQDPQFLISFYEKMQSDKGSIPDRFSAQQFSDYHSELNMSSLELGDSALYFCASSPDLDGGEQYFGAGTRLSVL.

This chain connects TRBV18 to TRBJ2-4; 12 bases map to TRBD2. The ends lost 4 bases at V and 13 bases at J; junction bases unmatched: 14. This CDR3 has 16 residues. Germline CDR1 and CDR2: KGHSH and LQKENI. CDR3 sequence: CASSLQGTSGPREQYF. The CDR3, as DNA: TGTGCCAGCTCACTACAAGGGACTAGCGGGCCGCGGGAGCAGTACTTC.

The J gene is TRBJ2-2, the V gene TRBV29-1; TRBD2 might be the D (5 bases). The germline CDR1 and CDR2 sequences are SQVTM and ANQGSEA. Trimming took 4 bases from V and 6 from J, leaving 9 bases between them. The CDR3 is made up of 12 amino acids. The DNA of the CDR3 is TGCAGCGTTGGCGGGCTCGCCGGGGAGCTGTTTTTT. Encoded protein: CSVGGLAGELFF.

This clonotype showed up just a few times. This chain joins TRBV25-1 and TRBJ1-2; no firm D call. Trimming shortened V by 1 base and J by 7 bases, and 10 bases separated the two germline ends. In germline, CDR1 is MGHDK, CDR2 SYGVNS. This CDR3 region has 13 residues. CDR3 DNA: TGTGCCAGCAGTGAATGGGGAAGCGGTGGCTACACCTTC. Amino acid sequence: CASSEWGSGGYTF.

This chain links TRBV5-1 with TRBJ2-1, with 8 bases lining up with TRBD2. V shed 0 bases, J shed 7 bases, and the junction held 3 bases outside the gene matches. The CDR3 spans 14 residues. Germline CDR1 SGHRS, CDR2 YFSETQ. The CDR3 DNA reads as TGCGCCAGCAGCTTGGGGACTAGCAGTAATGAGCAGTTCTTC. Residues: CASSLGTSSNEQFF.

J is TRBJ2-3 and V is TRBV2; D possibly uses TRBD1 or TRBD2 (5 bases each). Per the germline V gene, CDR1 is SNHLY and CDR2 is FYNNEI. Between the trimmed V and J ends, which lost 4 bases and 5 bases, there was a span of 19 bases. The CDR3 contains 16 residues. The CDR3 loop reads CASSVGTDASGDTQYF. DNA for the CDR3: TGTGCCAGCAGTGTAGGGACGGACGCCTCTGGAGATACGCAGTATTTT.

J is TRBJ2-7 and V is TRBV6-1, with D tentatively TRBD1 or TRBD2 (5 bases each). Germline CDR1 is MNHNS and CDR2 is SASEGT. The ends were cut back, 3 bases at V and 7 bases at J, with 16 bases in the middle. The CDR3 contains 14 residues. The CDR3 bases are TGTGCCAGCAGTGAGCGAGGGGTCCAAGGGGAGCAGTACTTC. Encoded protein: CASSERGVQGEQYF.

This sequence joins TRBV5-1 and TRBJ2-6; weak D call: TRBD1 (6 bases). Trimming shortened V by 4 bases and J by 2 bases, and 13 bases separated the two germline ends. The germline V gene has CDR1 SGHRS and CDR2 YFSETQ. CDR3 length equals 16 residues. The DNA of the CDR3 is TGCGCCAGCAGCGAAGGGGGAAACGCTGGGGCCAACGTCCTGACTTTC. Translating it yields CASSEGGNAGANVLTF. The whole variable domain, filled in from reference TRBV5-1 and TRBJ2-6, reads KAGVTQTPRYLIKTRGQQVTLSCSPISGHRSVSWYQQTPGQGLQFLFEYFSETQRNKGNFPGRFSGRQFSNSRSEMNVSTLELGDSALYLCASSEGGNAGANVLTFGAGSRLTVL.

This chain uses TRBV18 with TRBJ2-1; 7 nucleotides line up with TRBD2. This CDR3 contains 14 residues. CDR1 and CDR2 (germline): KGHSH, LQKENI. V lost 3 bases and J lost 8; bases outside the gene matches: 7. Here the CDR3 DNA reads TGTGCCAGCTCACCCCGGTACCTAGCGGATGAGCAGTTCTTC. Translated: CASSPRYLADEQFF.

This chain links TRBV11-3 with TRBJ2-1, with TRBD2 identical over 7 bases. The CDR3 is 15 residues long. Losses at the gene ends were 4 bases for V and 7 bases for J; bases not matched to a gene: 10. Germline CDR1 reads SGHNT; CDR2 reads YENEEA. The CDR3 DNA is TGTGCCAGCAGCTCGTCGGCGGGAGCTAGGAATGAGCAGTTCTTC. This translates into CASSSSAGARNEQFF. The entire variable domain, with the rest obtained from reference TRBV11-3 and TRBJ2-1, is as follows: EAGVVQSPRYKIIEKKQPVAFWCNPISGHNTLYWYLQNLGQGPELLIRYENEEAVDDSQLPKDRFSAERLKGVDSTLKIQPAELGDSAVYLCASSSSAGARNEQFFGPGTRLTVL.

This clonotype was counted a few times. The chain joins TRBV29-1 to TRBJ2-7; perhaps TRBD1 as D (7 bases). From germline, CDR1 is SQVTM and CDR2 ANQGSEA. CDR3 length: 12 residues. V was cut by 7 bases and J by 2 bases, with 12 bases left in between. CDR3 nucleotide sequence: TGCAGCGCGCGGAGGGGGCCCTACGAGCAGTACTTC. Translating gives CSARRGPYEQYF.

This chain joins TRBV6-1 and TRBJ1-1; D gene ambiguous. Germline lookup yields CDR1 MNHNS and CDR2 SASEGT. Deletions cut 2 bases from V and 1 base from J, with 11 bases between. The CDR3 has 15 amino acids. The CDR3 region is CASSETLGGNTEAFF. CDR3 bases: TGTGCCAGCAGTGAAACTCTGGGAGGGAACACTGAAGCTTTCTTT.

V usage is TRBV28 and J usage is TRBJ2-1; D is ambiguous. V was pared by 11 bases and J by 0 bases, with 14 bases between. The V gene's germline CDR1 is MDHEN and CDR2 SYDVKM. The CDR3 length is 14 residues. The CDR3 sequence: CALTSANSYNEQFF. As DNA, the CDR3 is TGTGCCCTAACTTCGGCTAACTCCTACAATGAGCAGTTCTTC.

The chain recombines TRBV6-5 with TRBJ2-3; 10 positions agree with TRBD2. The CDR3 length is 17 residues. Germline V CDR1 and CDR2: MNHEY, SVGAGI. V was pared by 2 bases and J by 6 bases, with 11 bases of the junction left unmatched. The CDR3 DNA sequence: TGTGCCAGCAGTTACGGGCTAGCGGGAGTCTCAGGGGATACGCAGTATTTT. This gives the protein CASSYGLAGVSGDTQYF.

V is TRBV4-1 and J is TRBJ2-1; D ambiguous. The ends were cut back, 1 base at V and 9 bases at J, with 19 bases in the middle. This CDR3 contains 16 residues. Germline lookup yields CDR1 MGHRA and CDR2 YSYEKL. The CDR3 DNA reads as TGCGCCAGCAGCCAAGCAACGGGCTTGGTGAGTAGTGAGCAGTTCTTC. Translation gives CASSQATGLVSSEQFF.

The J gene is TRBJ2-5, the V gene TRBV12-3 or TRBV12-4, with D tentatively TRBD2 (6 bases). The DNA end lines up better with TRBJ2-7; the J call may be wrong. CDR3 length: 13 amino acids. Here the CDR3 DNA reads TGTGCCAGCAGTCCCGCCGGGAGACGCGAGCAGTACTTC. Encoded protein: CASSPAGRREQYF.

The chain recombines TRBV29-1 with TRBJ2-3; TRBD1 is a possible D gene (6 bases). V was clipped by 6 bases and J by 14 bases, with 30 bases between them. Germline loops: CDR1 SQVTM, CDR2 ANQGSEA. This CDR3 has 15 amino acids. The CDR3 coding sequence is TGCAGCGTCGTCAATACAGGGATAGAGCACAGATACGCGTATTTT. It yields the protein CSVVNTGIEHRYAYF.

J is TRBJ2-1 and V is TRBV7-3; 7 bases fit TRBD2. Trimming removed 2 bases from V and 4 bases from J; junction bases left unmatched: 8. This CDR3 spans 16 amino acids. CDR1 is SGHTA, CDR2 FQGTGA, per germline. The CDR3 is CASSLLGGKPYNEQFF. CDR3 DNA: TGTGCCAGCAGCTTATTGGGGGGGAAACCGTACAATGAGCAGTTCTTC.